The 10 T cell receptor beta chains given below trace back to one sample, sequenced in a study of cytomegalovirus exposure and HLA in healthy donors. 13 Jbeta primers and 60 Vbeta primers were used for the PCR. Data came from immunoSEQ multiplex PCR; TCRdb stores just in-frame clones and leaves some out. The profile covers approximately 130,000 clones, with approximately 78% appearing a single time and 2.9% taken by the ten largest. Sequencing was performed on PBMCs. These receptors all come from a human donor in good health.

CDR3 bases: TGTGCCAGCAGCGGGGGGACAGTTAATAATTCACCCCTCCACTTT. Protein product: CASSGGTVNNSPLHF. This chain uses TRBV7-2 with TRBJ1-6; 7 bases match TRBD1. Looked up from germline, CDR1 is SGHTA and CDR2 is FQGNSA. This CDR3 comprises 15 residues. The V gene end was trimmed by 5 bases and the J gene end by 5 bases; junction bases not matched to a gene: 6.

This clone was seen only a few times. The J gene is TRBJ2-7, the V gene TRBV7-9, with a tentative D call TRBD1 (5 bases). The V gene lost 3 bases and the J gene lost 1 base, with 10 bases spanning the gap. Germline values: CDR1 SEHNR, CDR2 FQNEAQ (reference sequence). This CDR3 spans 14 amino acids. The CDR3 sequence: CASSFLDSSYEQYF. CDR3 nucleotide sequence: TGTGCCAGCAGCTTCCTCGACAGTTCCTACGAGCAGTACTTC.

V is TRBV18 and J is TRBJ2-2; D possibly corresponds to TRBD1 (6 bases). The germline V gene encodes CDR1 KGHSH and CDR2 LQKENI. Trimming removed 2 bases at V and 7 bases at J, with 11 bases between. The CDR3 runs 14 residues. This chain's CDR3 is CASSPSQGHGELFF. The CDR3, as DNA: TGTGCCAGCTCACCATCTCAGGGGCACGGGGAGCTGTTTTTT.

This clone was observed a single time. This chain connects TRBV11-3 to TRBJ2-1; 7 bases fit TRBD2. Germline assignment: CDR1 SGHNT and CDR2 YENEEA. CDR3 length: 14 amino acids. The trim removed 6 bases at V and 10 bases at J, leaving 12 bases unmatched. CDR3 residues: CASRRSGVNHEQFF. For the CDR3, the DNA is TGTGCCAGCAGAAGGAGCGGGGTCAATCACGAGCAGTTCTTC.

V usage is TRBV9 and J usage is TRBJ1-2; 8 bases match TRBD1. The CDR3 sequence is 16 residues long. Germline loops: CDR1 SGDLS, CDR2 YYNGEE. Unmatched junction bases numbered 13, after V lost 3 bases and J lost 6 bases. The chain's CDR3 is CASSGGGTGLGNGYTF. For the CDR3, the DNA is TGTGCCAGCAGCGGGGGGGGGACAGGCCTTGGAAATGGCTACACCTTC.

The chain joins TRBV7-2 to TRBJ2-1; TRBD2 matches at 8 bases. CDR1 and CDR2 from the germline V gene are SGHTA and FQGNSA. Losses at the gene ends were 6 bases for V and 6 bases for J; bases not matched to a gene: 7. CDR3 length: 14 residues. CDR3 region: CASRTLAGSNEQFF. CDR3 in DNA: TGTGCCAGCAGGACTTTAGCGGGGAGCAATGAGCAGTTCTTC.

The chain carries TRBV6-6 and TRBJ2-1, with TRBD2 matching over 9 bases. Germline V lookup: CDR1 MNHNY, CDR2 SVGAGI (reference sequence). J gave up 9 bases and V 3 bases, and 12 bases lay outside the gene matches. The CDR3 spans 16 residues. Here the CDR3 reads CASSYSRGGVPGEQFF. The CDR3 DNA reads as TGTGCCAGCAGTTATTCGCGGGGGGGCGTTCCTGGTGAGCAGTTCTTC.

The V call is TRBV7-2, the J call TRBJ2-5, with TRBD2 as a possible D gene (7 bases). Gene TRBJ2-7 matches the end of the DNA better, so the J call may be wrong. CDR3 length: 16 residues. CDR1 SGHTA and CDR2 FQGNSA come from the germline V gene. In nucleotides, the CDR3 is TGTGCCAGCATCCCCTCCACCGGGGGGCCGTCCTACGAGCAGTACTTC. Protein: CASIPSTGGPSYEQYF.

The table lists this clone with a count of one. The V call is TRBV19, the J call TRBJ2-7; TRBD1 is a possible D gene (5 bases). This CDR3 contains 16 residues. V gave up 6 bases and J gave up 3 bases, with 21 bases separating them. Germline V CDR1 and CDR2: LNHDA, SQIVND (reference sequence). The CDR3 reads CASSHGTGVGIYEQYF. CDR3 DNA: TGTGCCAGTAGCCACGGAACAGGAGTAGGAATCTACGAGCAGTACTTC.

The chain has TRBV15 and TRBJ1-6; D perhaps matches TRBD1 (6 bases). CDR1 LNHNV and CDR2 YYDKDF come from the germline V gene (reference sequence). The CDR3 covers 16 residues. Trimming stripped 3 bases from V and 6 bases from J, with 15 bases between. CDR3 DNA: TGTGCCACCAGCAGCGTTGGAGACAGGAGTAATTCACCCCTCCACTTT. Amino acid sequence: CATSSVGDRSNSPLHF.